This TCR beta chain was captured by sequencing in a study of blood T cell repertoires in COVID-19 (dated by TCRdb to 2020 to 2021). Background for the entire study: The collaborator samples originated in the United States, Italy and Spain and spanned the acute and convalescent phases of COVID-19. The prospective study material was composed of cDNA or gDNA derived from T cells, B-cell-depleted T cells, or PBMCs. The samples were drawn from the first 160 participants of the ongoing ImmuneRACE study and from 1,254 subjects provided by 6 global collaborators. The repertoires were made available in a free public database intended to serve as a resource for research on the immune response to SARS-CoV-2. Deeply sampled blood TCRbeta repertoires from subjects exposed to, actively infected with, or recovered from COVID-19 were included in the dataset. Nearly every sample came with metadata listing a de-identified subject ID, COVID-19 status, age in years and sex. Where available, HLA class I and class II types were taken from metadata supplied by the sample provider and were not determined by assay-based typing.

What the study reported, not specific to this receptor: The quantity of clinical and demographic metadata differed by source and by participant and was supplied without curation.

TCRbeta CDR3 regions were amplified from genomic DNA by means of the immunoSEQ Assay, a bias-controlled multiplex PCR. In the original analysis: Within the assay, amplification of reference gene primers was used to estimate how many nucleated cells each sample contained. To quantify the absolute abundance of each unique TCRbeta CDR3 rearrangement, sequence reads were collapsed and filtered. For each sample, productive Simpson clonality was calculated by taking the square root of Simpson's diversity index across productive rearrangements. TCRdb holds this immuneACCESS table with in-frame rearrangements only. Some clones are missing; in checked studies, unresolved V genes explain under half, and the rest has no known cause. D and trimming were read from the DNA, whereas the V and J calls and clone size are those reported in that table. The sample includes around 250,000 clones, with 80% to 90% observed a single time. 4.6% of the sample comes from the top ten.

Of note for this clone: Its target antigen remains unknown. One base away there is no much larger clone; base qualities are not given.

The germline ends are 11 bases apart after V is trimmed by 5 bases and J by 4 bases. The cysteine opens and the phenylalanine closes a CDR3 of 13 amino acids. Just the 39-base CDR3 DNA is kept, in frame starting at base 1. From a lookup of the germline V gene, CDR1 and CDR2 are SGHTA and FQGNSA. Samples from volunteer blood donors who had recovered from COVID-19 were contributed by a second Seattle source. Collaborating institutions collected whole blood in K2EDTA tubes following their own protocols. For TCRbeta analysis, collaborators shipped samples as frozen whole blood, isolated PBMCs, or DNA extracted from either of those sample types.

The sequenced sample was peripheral blood. The sequence was obtained from a woman aged 35 to 49 who had recovered from COVID-19. Here the chain combines TRBV7-2 and TRBJ1-1; the D segment could be TRBD1, given 5 matching bases. The CDR3 region reads CASSAQAATEAFF. The sequence in DNA is TGTGCCAGCAGCGCACAGGCAGCCACTGAAGCTTTCTTT.